This entry is about one T cell receptor (beta chain). Antigen unknown. Profiled with immunoSEQ multiplex PCR; TCRdb holds only in-frame clones, not every one. The table lists nearly 1,000,000 clones, about three quarters of them singletons, with about 1.5% in the top ten. Everyone who donated was a Caucasian adult who lived in Nashville, Tennessee. This sample was taken from a study of shared clonotypes between healthy human individuals. The CDR3 length is 16 residues. From germline, CDR1 is MDHEN and CDR2 SYDVKM. The V end lost 4 bases, the J end lost 2 bases, and 15 bases lay between the germline ends. Regarding the study as a whole: Clonotype sharing levels among donors were expected to vary with sequencing depth. Roughly 5.3% of naive CD4 clonotypes were common to a few donors.

The TCR comes from a man between 18 and 29 years old in good health. The source material was memory CD4+ T cells sorted from blood. Regarding subset: CD45RA-negative fraction. The chain combines TRBV28 with TRBJ2-1; unclear D gene. DNA of the CDR3: TGTGCCAGCAGTTCCCCACCCCTCGCGGCCTACAATGAGCAGTTCTTC. Translated: CASSSPPLAAYNEQFF. Full variable domain (rest looked up from reference TRBV28 and TRBJ2-1): DVKVTQSSRYLVKRTGEKVFLECVQDMDHENMFWYRQDPGLGLRLIYFSYDVKMKEKGDIPEGYSVSREKKERFSLILESASTNQTSMYLCASSSPPLAAYNEQFFGPGTRLTVL.